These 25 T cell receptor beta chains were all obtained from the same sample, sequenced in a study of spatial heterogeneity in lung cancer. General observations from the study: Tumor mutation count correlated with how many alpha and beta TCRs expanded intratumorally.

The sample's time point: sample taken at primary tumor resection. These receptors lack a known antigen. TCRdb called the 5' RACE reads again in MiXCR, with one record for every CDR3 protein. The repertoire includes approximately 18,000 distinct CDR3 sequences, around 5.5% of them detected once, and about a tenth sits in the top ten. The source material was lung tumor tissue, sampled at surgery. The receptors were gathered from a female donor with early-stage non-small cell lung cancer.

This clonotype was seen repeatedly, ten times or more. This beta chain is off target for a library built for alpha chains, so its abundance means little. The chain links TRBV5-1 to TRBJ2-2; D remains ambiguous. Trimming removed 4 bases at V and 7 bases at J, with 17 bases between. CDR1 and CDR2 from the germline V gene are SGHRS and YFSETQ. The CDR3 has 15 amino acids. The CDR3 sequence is CASSRPQAGGGELFF. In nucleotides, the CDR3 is TGCGCCAGCAGCCGTCCCCAGGCAGGCGGCGGGGAGCTGTTTTTT.

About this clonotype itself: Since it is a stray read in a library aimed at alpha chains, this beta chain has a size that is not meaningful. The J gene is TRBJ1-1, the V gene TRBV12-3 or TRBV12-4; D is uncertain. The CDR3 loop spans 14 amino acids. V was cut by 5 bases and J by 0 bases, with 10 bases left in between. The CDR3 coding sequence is TGTGCCAGCAGTCAAGGTGTGGTGAACACTGAAGCTTTCTTT. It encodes CASSQGVVNTEAFF.

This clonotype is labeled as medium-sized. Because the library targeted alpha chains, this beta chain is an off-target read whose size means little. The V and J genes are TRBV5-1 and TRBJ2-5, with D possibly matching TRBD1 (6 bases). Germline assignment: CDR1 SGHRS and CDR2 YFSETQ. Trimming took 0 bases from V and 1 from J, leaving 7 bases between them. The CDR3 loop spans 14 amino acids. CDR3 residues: CASSLGQAQETQYF. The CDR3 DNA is TGCGCCAGCAGCTTGGGACAGGCCCAAGAGACCCAGTACTTC.

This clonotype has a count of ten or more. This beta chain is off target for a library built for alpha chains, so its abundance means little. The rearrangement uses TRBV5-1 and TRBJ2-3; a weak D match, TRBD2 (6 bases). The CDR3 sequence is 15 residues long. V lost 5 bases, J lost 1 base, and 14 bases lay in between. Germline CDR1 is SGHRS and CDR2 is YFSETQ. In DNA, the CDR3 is TGCGCCAGCAGAGGAGGGAGGTTTGGCACAGATACGCAGTATTTT. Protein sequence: CASRGGRFGTDTQYF.

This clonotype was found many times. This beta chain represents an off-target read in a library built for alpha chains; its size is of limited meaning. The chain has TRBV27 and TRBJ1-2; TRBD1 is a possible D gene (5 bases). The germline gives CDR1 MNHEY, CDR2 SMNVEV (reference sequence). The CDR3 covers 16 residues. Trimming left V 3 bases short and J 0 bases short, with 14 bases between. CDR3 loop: CASSLGGLTANYGYTF. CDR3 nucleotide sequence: TGTGCCAGCAGTTTGGGGGGGTTAACAGCTAACTATGGCTACACCTTC.

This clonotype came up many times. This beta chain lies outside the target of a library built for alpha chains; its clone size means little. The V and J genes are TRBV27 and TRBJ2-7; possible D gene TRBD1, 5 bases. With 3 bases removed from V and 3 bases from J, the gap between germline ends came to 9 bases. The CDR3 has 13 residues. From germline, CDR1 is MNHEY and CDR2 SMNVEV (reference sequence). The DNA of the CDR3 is TGTGCCAGCAGTTTTAGACAGCACTACGAGCAGTACTTC. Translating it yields CASSFRQHYEQYF.

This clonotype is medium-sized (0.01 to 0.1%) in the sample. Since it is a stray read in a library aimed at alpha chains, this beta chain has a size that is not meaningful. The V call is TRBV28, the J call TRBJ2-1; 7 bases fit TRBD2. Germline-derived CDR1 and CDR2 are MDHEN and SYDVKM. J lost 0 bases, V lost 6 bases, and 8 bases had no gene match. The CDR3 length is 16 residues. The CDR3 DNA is TGTGCCAGCAGCTCCGCTAGCGGAAGCTCCTACAATGAGCAGTTCTTC. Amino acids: CASSSASGSSYNEQFF.

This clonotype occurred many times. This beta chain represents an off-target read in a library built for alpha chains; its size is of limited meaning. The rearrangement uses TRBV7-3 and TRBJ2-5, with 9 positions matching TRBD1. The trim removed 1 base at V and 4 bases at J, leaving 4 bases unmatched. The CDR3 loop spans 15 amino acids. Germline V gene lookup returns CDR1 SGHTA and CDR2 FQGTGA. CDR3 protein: CASSLRGQGRETQYF. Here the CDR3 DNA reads TGTGCCAGCAGCTTAAGGGGACAGGGAAGAGAGACCCAGTACTTC.

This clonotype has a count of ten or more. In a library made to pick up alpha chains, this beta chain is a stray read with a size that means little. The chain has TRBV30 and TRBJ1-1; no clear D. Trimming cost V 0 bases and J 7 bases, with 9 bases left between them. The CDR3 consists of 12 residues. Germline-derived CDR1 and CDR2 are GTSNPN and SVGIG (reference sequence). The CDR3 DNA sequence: TGTGCCTGGAGTGTGTCCGGAATTGAAGCTTTCTTT. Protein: CAWSVSGIEAFF.

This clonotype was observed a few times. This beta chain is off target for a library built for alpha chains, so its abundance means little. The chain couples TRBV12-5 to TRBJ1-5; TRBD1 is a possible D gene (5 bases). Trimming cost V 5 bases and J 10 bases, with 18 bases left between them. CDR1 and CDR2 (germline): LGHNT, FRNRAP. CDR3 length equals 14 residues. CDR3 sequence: CASGPGLTGGPQHF. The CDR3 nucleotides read TGTGCTAGTGGTCCGGGACTAACGGGGGGACCCCAGCATTTT.

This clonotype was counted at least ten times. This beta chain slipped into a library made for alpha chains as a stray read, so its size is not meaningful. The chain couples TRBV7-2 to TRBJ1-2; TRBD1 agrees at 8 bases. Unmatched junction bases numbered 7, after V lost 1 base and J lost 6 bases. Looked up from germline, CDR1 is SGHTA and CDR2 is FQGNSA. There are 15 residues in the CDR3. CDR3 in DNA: TGTGCCAGCAGCTTAGTGGCAGGGGGCGGCGATGGCTACACCTTC. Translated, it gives CASSLVAGGGDGYTF.

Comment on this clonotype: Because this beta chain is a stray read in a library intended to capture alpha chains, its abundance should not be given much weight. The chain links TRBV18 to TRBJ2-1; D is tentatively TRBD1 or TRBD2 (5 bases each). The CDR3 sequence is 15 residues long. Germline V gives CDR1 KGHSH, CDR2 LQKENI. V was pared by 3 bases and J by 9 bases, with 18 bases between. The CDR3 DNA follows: TGTGCCAGCTCACCCCTAGGTGGGACGCTCGGTGAGCAGTTCTTC. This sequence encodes CASSPLGGTLGEQFF.

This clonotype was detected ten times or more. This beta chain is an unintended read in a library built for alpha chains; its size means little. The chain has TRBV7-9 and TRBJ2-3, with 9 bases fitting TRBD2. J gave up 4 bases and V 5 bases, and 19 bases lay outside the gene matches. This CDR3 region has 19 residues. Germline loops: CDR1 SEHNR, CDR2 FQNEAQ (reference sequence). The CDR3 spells CASSLPVPRGRVSADTQYF. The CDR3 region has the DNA TGTGCCAGCAGCCTCCCCGTTCCGCGCGGGAGGGTCTCTGCAGATACGCAGTATTTT.

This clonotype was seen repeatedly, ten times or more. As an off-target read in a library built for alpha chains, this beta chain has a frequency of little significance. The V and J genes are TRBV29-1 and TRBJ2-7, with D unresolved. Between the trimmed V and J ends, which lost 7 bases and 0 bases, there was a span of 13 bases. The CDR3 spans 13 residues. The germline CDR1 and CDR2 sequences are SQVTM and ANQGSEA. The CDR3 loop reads CSAYDSYSYEQYF. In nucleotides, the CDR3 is TGCAGCGCCTACGACTCTTACTCCTACGAGCAGTACTTC.

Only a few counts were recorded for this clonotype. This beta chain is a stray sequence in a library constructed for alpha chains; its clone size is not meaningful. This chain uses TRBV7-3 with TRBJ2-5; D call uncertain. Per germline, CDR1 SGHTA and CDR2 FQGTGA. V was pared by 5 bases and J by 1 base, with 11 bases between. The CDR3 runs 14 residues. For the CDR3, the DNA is TGTGCCAGCAGCCCGAGAGGTATCCAAGAGACCCAGTACTTC. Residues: CASSPRGIQETQYF.

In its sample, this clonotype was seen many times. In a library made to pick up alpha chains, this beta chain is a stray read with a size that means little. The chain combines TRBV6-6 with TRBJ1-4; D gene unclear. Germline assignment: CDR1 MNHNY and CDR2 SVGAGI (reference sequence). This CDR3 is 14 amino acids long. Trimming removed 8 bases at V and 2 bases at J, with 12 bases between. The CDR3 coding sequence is TGTGCCAGCGTTGAAAGGCACACTAATGAAAAACTGTTTTTT. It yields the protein CASVERHTNEKLFF.

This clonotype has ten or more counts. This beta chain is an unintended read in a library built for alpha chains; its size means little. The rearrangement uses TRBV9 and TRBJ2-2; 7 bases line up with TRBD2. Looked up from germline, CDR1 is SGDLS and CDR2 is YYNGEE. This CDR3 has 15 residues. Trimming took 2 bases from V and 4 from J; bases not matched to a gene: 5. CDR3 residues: CASSVGGLGTGELFF. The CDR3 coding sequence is TGTGCCAGCAGCGTGGGAGGACTAGGCACCGGGGAGCTGTTTTTT.

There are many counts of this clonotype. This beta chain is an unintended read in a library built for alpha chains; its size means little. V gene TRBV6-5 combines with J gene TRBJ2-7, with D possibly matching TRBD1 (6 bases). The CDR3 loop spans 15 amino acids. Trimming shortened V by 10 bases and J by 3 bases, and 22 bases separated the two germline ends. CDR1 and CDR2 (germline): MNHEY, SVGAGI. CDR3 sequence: CATRRGTTQNYEQYF. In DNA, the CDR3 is TGTGCCACCCGACGAGGGACAACTCAAAACTACGAGCAGTACTTC.

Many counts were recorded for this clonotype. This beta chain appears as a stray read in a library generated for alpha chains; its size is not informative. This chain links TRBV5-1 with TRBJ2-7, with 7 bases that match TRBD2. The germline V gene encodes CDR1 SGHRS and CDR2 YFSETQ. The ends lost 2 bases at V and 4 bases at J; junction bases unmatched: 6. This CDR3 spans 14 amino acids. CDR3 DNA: TGCGCCAGCAGCTTCGGCGGGAGCGGGTACGAGCAGTACTTC. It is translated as CASSFGGSGYEQYF.

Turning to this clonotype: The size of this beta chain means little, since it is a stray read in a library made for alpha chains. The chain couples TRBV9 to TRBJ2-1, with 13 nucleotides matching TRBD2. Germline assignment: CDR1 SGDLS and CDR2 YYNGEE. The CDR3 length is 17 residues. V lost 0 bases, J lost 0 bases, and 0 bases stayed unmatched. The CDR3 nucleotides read TGTGCCAGCAGCGTAGGGACTAGCGGGAGCTCCTACAATGAGCAGTTCTTC. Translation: CASSVGTSGSSYNEQFF.

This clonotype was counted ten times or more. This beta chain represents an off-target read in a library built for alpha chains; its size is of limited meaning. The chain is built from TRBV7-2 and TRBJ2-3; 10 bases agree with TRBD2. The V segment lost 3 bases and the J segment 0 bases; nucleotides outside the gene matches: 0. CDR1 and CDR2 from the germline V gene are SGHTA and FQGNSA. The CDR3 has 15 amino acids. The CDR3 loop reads CASSFSGRSTDTQYF. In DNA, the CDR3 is TGTGCCAGCAGCTTTAGCGGGAGGAGCACAGATACGCAGTATTTT. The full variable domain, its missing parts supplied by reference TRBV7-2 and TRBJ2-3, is GAGVSQSPSNKVTEKGKDVELRCDPISGHTALYWYRQSLGQGLEFLIYFQGNSAPDKSGLPSDRFSAERTGGSVSTLTIQRTQQEDSAVYLCASSFSGRSTDTQYFGPGTRLTVL.

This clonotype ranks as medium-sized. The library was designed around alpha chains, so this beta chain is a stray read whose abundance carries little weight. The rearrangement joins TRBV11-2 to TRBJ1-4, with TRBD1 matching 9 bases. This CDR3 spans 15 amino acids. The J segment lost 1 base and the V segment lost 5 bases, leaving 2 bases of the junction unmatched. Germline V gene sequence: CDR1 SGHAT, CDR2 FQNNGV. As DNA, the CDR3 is TGTGCCAGCAGCCCGGGACAGGGAACTAATGAAAAACTGTTTTTT. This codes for CASSPGQGTNEKLFF.

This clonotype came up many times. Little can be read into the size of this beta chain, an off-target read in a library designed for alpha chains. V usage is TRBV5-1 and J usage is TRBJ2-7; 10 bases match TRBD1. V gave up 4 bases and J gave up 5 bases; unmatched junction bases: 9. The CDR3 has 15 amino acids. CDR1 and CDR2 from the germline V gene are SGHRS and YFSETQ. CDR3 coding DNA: TGCGCCAGCAGCCCTCAGGGACAGGGGCCCCACGAGCAGTACTTC. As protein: CASSPQGQGPHEQYF.

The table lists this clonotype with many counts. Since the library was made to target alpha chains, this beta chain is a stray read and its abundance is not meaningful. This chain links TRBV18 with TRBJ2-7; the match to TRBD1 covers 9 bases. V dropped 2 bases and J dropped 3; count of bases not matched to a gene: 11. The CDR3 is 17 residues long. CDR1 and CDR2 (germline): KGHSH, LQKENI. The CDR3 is CASSPSVAGQGNYEQYF. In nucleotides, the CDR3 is TGTGCCAGCTCACCAAGCGTAGCAGGACAGGGGAACTACGAGCAGTACTTC.

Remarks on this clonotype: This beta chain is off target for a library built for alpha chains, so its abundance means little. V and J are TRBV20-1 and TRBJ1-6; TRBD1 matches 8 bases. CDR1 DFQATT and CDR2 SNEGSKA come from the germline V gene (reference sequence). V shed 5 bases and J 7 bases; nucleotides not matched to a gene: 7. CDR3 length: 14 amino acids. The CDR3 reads CSAYQDRGNSPLHF. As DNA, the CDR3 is TGCAGTGCTTACCAAGACAGGGGAAATTCACCCCTCCACTTT.